The entry below gives a single T cell receptor beta chain sequence along with its context. The antigen is not known. These data belong to a study of cytomegalovirus exposure and HLA in healthy donors. Study-wide results and limits: It was reported in a later analysis that an Asian-associated ancestry cluster showed fewer N-insertions than the approximately 670-donor mean. The only immune exposure information that was available was CMV serostatus.

Nominal health characterized the donors when sampled, though unrecorded immune exposures were likely. Germline loops: CDR1 SGDLS, CDR2 YYNGEE. J gave up 6 bases and V 3 bases, and 6 bases lay outside the gene matches. CDR3 size: 14 residues. The PCR was carried out with 60 Vbeta primers and 13 Jbeta primers. Libraries were prepared by immunoSEQ multiplex PCR; TCRdb keeps only in-frame clonotypes and omits some of them. The table shows over 110,000 clones, with 82% occurring only once. The TCR was taken from a male donor in good health and CMV-seronegative. The V call is TRBV9, the J call TRBJ2-3; 8 bases align to TRBD2. The sequencing input was PBMCs. This chain's CDR3 is CASSGSGSGDTQYF. The CDR3 bases are TGTGCCAGCAGCGGCAGCGGGAGTGGGGATACGCAGTATTTT.